A selection of T cell receptor beta chains follows, all from one sample in a study of control samples from healthy donors and cancer patients. The assay was immunoSEQ multiplex PCR, and TCRdb's table has in-frame clones only and misses some. The sample lists roughly 30,000 clones; 87% were seen once. Material: formalin-fixed, paraffin-embedded tissue. These receptors were collected from a female donor with melanoma. CDR3s include the opening cysteine and the closing phenylalanine or tryptophan.

v_call: TRBV5-4; cdr3_aa: CASSHSGGGFGYTF
v_call: TRBV29-1; cdr3_aa: CSVDSYGAGAGEQYF
v_call: TRBV13; cdr3_aa: CASSPGQLNTGELFF
v_call: TRBV9; cdr3_aa: CASSLSHYNEQFF
v_call: TRBV6-5; cdr3_aa: CASSPGPWNEQFF
v_call: TRBV6-6; cdr3_aa: CASSYGSEYQETQYF
v_call: TRBV4-1; cdr3_aa: CASSPTERVTDTQYF
v_call: TRBV3-1/TRBV3-2; cdr3_aa: CASIGASEAFF
v_call: TRBV5-6; cdr3_aa: CASSFGLAPLGPDTQYF
v_call: TRBV5-1; cdr3_aa: CATSTSAIGETQYF
v_call: TRBV6-1; cdr3_aa: CASSEVWPNIGELFF
v_call: TRBV28; cdr3_aa: CASSFGRVGPVEQYF
v_call: TRBV27; cdr3_aa: CASSYRGPWFEQYF
v_call: TRBV19; cdr3_aa: CASSKGDTPNYGYTF
v_call: TRBV18; cdr3_aa: CASSADRGYGYTF
v_call: TRBV5-1; cdr3_aa: CASSSGTGLEQYF
v_call: TRBV5-5; cdr3_aa: CASSAGTGSGETQYF
v_call: TRBV3-1/TRBV3-2; cdr3_aa: CASSLIAGSSPLHF
v_call: TRBV10-3; cdr3_aa: CAITGGEGTEAFF
v_call: TRBV27; cdr3_aa: CASSLDGGPQLESPLHF
v_call: TRBV5-5; cdr3_aa: CASSLIRDANSPLHF
v_call: TRBV12-3/TRBV12-4; cdr3_aa: CASGRVSYEQYF
v_call: TRBV5-1; cdr3_aa: CASSASYRGEAFF
v_call: TRBV5-1; cdr3_aa: CASSLGRVGYRNEQFF
v_call: TRBV4-1; cdr3_aa: CASSQESARADTQYF
v_call: TRBV10-3; cdr3_aa: CAISESGLAGEDTQYF
v_call: TRBV18; cdr3_aa: CASSGQGEYYEQYF
v_call: TRBV2; cdr3_aa: CASSRQGGMNTEAFF
v_call: TRBV29-1; cdr3_aa: CSVTGTLNTEAFF
v_call: TRBV7-2; cdr3_aa: CASSLGTFTGTQETQYF
v_call: TRBV29-1; cdr3_aa: CSGGTSGRGEQFF
v_call: TRBV4-2; cdr3_aa: CASSPAATSGSHYEQYF
v_call: TRBV5-1; cdr3_aa: CASSNRDPGGEKLFF
v_call: TRBV2; cdr3_aa: CASSRTSGSVKNIQYF
v_call: TRBV18; cdr3_aa: CASSPPRAGYTF
v_call: TRBV5-1; cdr3_aa: CASSLGDRVDEAFF
v_call: TRBV3-1/TRBV3-2; cdr3_aa: CASSQVASGRGTDTQYF